This TCR beta chain was obtained from a study of shared clonotypes between healthy human individuals. General study results and limits: An anticipated effect of sequencing depth on clonotype sharing among donors was recognized. Generally, estimated richness proved larger in naive subsets than it did in memory subsets.

A remark on this clone: Its matching antigen is unknown.

The CDR3 contains 15 residues. Germline V gives CDR1 MGHRA, CDR2 YSYEKL. Germline trimming cut 5 bases from V and 0 bases from J; bases unmatched to any gene: 7. TCRdb's table, derived via immunoSEQ multiplex PCR, lists solely in-frame clones and lacks some. The sample has about 600,000 clones, about 98% seen once; the top ten hold approximately 0.3%. Terminally differentiated effector memory CD45RA+ cells were left out of the naive CD8 fraction, which was CD45RO-negative and positively selected for CCR7. Sequencing was carried out using naive CD8+ T cells sorted from blood. V is TRBV4-1 and J is TRBJ2-7, with 7 bases that match TRBD1. This receptor was obtained from a man between 25 and 39 years old in good health. CDR3 loop: CASSVHRDSSYEQYF. The CDR3 bases are TGCGCCAGCAGCGTCCACCGGGACAGCTCCTACGAGCAGTACTTC.